The next 28 T cell receptor beta chains were all read from a single sample in a study of CD8 T cells in Susac syndrome. RNA was extracted with the RNeasy kit, and a quantity of roughly 0.5 to 1 ug was reverse transcribed using random hexamers. TCRdb ran MiXCR on the immunoSEQ multiplex PCR reads and lists one entry per CDR3 protein. The sample yields around 110,000 distinct CDR3 sequences, roughly 95% seen once. What was sequenced was CD4+ T cells from PBMCs. These receptors all stem from a human donor with Susac syndrome.

The chain carries TRBV3-1 and TRBJ1-2; a weak D match, TRBD1 (6 bases). CDR1 is LGHDT, CDR2 YNNKEL, per germline (reference sequence). The CDR3 consists of 13 residues. V lost 4 bases and J lost 6, with 12 bases in between. The chain's CDR3 is CASSPDRTHGYTF. In DNA form, the CDR3 reads TGTGCCAGCAGCCCAGACAGGACCCATGGCTACACCTTC. Drawing the rest from reference TRBV3-1 and TRBJ1-2, the complete variable domain is DTAVSQTPKYLVTQMGNDKSIKCEQNLGHDTMYWYKQDSKKFLKIMFSYNNKELIINETVPNRFSPKSPDKAHLNLHINSLELGDSAVYFCASSPDRTHGYTFGSGTRLTVV.

This clonotype was counted only a few times. The genes are TRBV7-9 and TRBJ1-5; no definite D call. Germline lookup yields CDR1 SEHNR and CDR2 FQNEAQ (reference sequence). CDR3 length: 15 residues. V lost 5 bases and J 2 bases, leaving 13 bases between the germline ends. The CDR3 DNA is TGTGCCAGCAGCCTGGACTCCTCAGGCAATCAGCCCCAGCATTTT. Its protein product is CASSLDSSGNQPQHF.

This chain links TRBV12-5 with TRBJ2-5, with a weak D call TRBD1 (6 bases). Germline CDR1 is LGHNT and CDR2 is FRNRAP. This CDR3 has 14 amino acids. The V gene lost 1 base and the J gene lost 4 bases, with 10 bases spanning the gap. CDR3 region: CASGLGQVGETQYF. The CDR3 DNA reads TGTGCTAGTGGTTTGGGACAGGTGGGAGAGACCCAGTACTTC.

The CDR3 coding sequence is TGTGCCAGCAGCTTAGTCGGAGGGACAGGGAACACCGGGGAGCTGTTTTTT. This sequence encodes CASSLVGGTGNTGELFF. The chain is built from TRBV11-2 and TRBJ2-2; TRBD1 aligns across 8 bases. The CDR3 runs to 17 residues. Germline V lookup: CDR1 SGHAT, CDR2 FQNNGV. With 1 base clipped from V and 1 base from J, the junction kept 5 bases outside the gene matches.

The chain couples TRBV29-1 to TRBJ2-7; the match to TRBD2 covers 7 bases. The germline V gene encodes CDR1 SQVTM and CDR2 ANQGSEA. There are 13 residues in the CDR3. J lost 3 bases, V lost 5 bases, and 7 bases had no gene match. DNA for the CDR3: TGCAGCGTTAGGGAGCGGGACCGCTACGAGCAGTACTTC. Encoded protein: CSVRERDRYEQYF.

V is TRBV20-1 and J is TRBJ2-3; 8 positions match TRBD2. With V trimmed by 3 bases and J by 5 bases, 4 bases remained unmatched. Germline-derived CDR1 and CDR2 are DFQATT and SNEGSKA (reference sequence). The CDR3 loop spans 13 amino acids. The CDR3 loop is CSARRGARDTQYF. Written as DNA, the CDR3 is TGCAGTGCTAGGCGGGGGGCGCGAGATACGCAGTATTTT.

The chain carries TRBV5-1 and TRBJ2-5; 10 bases align to TRBD2. Germline CDR1 and CDR2: SGHRS and YFSETQ. This CDR3 is built from 17 residues. V trimming: 0 bases; J trimming: 5 bases; junction bases outside the gene matches: 10. The CDR3 DNA sequence: TGCGCCAGCAGCTTGGTAACTAGCGGGATGGCAGTGGAGACCCAGTACTTC. It codes for CASSLVTSGMAVETQYF. The full variable domain, in which reference TRBV5-1 and TRBJ2-5 provide the parts outside the CDR3, is KAGVTQTPRYLIKTRGQQVTLSCSPISGHRSVSWYQQTPGQGLQFLFEYFSETQRNKGNFPGRFSGRQFSNSRSEMNVSTLELGDSALYLCASSLVTSGMAVETQYFGPGTRLLVL.

The V call is TRBV4-2, the J call TRBJ2-7; 10 bases align to TRBD1. The germline V gene encodes CDR1 LGHNA and CDR2 YNFKEQ. The V segment lost 2 bases and the J segment 5 bases; nucleotides outside the gene matches: 6. The CDR3 covers 15 residues. CDR3 loop: CASSQTDRGLDEQYF. CDR3 DNA: TGTGCCAGCAGCCAAACTGACAGGGGGCTGGACGAGCAGTACTTC.

The rearrangement uses TRBV20-1 and TRBJ2-1; 8 positions agree with TRBD2. Germline CDR1 DFQATT, CDR2 SNEGSKA (reference sequence). The ends lost 2 bases at V and 4 bases at J; junction bases unmatched: 4. The CDR3 sequence is 14 residues long. The CDR3 sequence is CSARISGAYNEQFF. CDR3 DNA: TGCAGTGCTAGAATTAGCGGGGCTTACAATGAGCAGTTCTTC.

The chain is built from TRBV6-5 and TRBJ2-2, with 7 bases matching TRBD1. CDR3 length: 13 amino acids. The junction had 4 bases not matched to a gene; V was cut back by 6 bases and J by 6 bases. Germline CDR1 reads MNHEY; CDR2 reads SVGAGI. The CDR3, as DNA: TGTGCCAGCAGACAGGGGTGGCCCGGGGAGCTGTTTTTT. It is translated as CASRQGWPGELFF.

The chain couples TRBV20-1 to TRBJ2-7, with D unresolved. The V end lost 3 bases, the J end lost 6 bases, and 9 bases lay between the germline ends. This CDR3 has 11 amino acids. From germline, CDR1 is DFQATT and CDR2 SNEGSKA (reference sequence). The CDR3 reads CSASVESEQYF. In nucleotides, the CDR3 is TGCAGTGCTAGTGTGGAATCCGAGCAGTACTTC.

V and J are TRBV11-1 and TRBJ1-5; a possible D gene is TRBD1 (6 bases). The CDR3 runs to 13 residues. Trimming took 3 bases from V and 5 from J, leaving 8 bases between them. The V gene's germline CDR1 is SGHAT and CDR2 FQDESV (reference sequence). CDR3 residues: CASSLDRDQPQHF. The CDR3 DNA reads TGTGCCAGCAGCTTGGACAGAGATCAGCCCCAGCATTTT.

The chain carries TRBV5-1 and TRBJ1-2; D remains ambiguous. This CDR3 comprises 13 residues. V was shortened by 0 bases and J by 8 bases, with 11 bases between the two germline ends. CDR1 and CDR2 from the germline V gene are SGHRS and YFSETQ. The CDR3 DNA reads as TGCGCCAGCAGCTTGGCCGAGGGTTTCGGCTACACCTTC. Its translation is CASSLAEGFGYTF.

This clonotype showed up just once. The V and J genes are TRBV15 and TRBJ2-1; 10 bases match TRBD2. The ends lost 1 base at V and 8 bases at J; junction bases unmatched: 5. Germline V gives CDR1 LNHNV, CDR2 YYDKDF (reference sequence). CDR3 length: 15 residues. This CDR3 is CATSRGSGREDEQFF. Written as DNA, the CDR3 is TGTGCCACCAGCAGAGGGAGCGGGAGGGAAGATGAGCAGTTCTTC.

The chain joins TRBV7-8 to TRBJ2-1; TRBD2 matches 9 bases. This CDR3 has 18 residues. Trimming cost V 2 bases and J 3 bases; bases outside gene matches: 11. Germline CDR1 reads SGHVS; CDR2 reads FQNEAQ. The CDR3 region has the DNA TGTGCCAGCAGCTTAATAGTGCTTAGCGGGAGTTTCTACAATGAGCAGTTCTTC. Translating it yields CASSLIVLSGSFYNEQFF.

V usage is TRBV19 and J usage is TRBJ1-1; D unclear. The CDR3 runs to 14 residues. The V end was cut by 3 bases, the J end by 5 bases, with 13 bases between. Germline V gives CDR1 LNHDA, CDR2 SQIVND (reference sequence). The CDR3 region is CASSIGTSRTEAFF. For the CDR3, the DNA is TGTGCCAGTAGTATTGGAACTTCGCGAACTGAAGCTTTCTTT.

V and J are TRBV9 and TRBJ2-1; D uncertain. V lost 1 base to trimming and J lost 8 bases, with 13 bases between them. The CDR3 is made up of 14 amino acids. CDR1 and CDR2 (germline): SGDLS, YYNGEE. For the CDR3, the DNA is TGTGCCAGCAGCGTATATGGGGATGAGGATGAGCAGTTCTTC. Translated, it gives CASSVYGDEDEQFF.

The V call is TRBV7-8, the J call TRBJ1-1; perhaps TRBD1 as D (5 bases). Germline values: CDR1 SGHVS, CDR2 FQNEAQ. The CDR3 length is 14 residues. V was pared by 6 bases and J by 0 bases, with 11 bases between. The DNA of the CDR3 is TGTGCCAGCAGACAACAGGTTATGAACACTGAAGCTTTCTTT. Its protein is CASRQQVMNTEAFF.

This chain connects TRBV7-9 to TRBJ2-7; 11 positions agree with TRBD2. V dropped 5 bases and J dropped 7; count of bases not matched to a gene: 13. The CDR3 is made up of 16 amino acids. In germline, CDR1 is SEHNR, CDR2 FQNEAQ (reference sequence). The CDR3 DNA follows: TGTGCCAGCAGCCGACTAGCGGGATCCGCCGGGTGGGAGCAGTACTTC. It is translated as CASSRLAGSAGWEQYF.

This chain links TRBV6-6 with TRBJ1-5; D might be TRBD1 (5 bases). The CDR3 is made up of 14 amino acids. Germline V gives CDR1 MNHNY, CDR2 SVGAGI (reference sequence). The germline V and J ends were trimmed by 8 bases and 7 bases, with 18 bases remaining between them. CDR3 sequence reads: CASLDSGALQPQHF. CDR3 in DNA: TGTGCCAGCCTCGACTCCGGGGCCTTACAGCCCCAGCATTTT.

The gene calls are TRBV27 and TRBJ1-1, with D uncertain. The CDR3 runs 13 residues. CDR1 and CDR2 (germline): MNHEY, SMNVEV (reference sequence). Trimming removed 5 bases at V and 7 bases at J, with 14 bases between. CDR3: CASSPEVFGEAFF. For the CDR3, the DNA is TGTGCCAGCAGTCCCGAGGTGTTCGGTGAAGCTTTCTTT.

The V and J genes are TRBV7-9 and TRBJ1-1; D uncertain. CDR3 length: 14 amino acids. Per germline, CDR1 SEHNR and CDR2 FQNEAQ (reference sequence). V lost 2 bases and J lost 0, with 7 bases in between. CDR3 sequence reads: CASSLSTLNTEAFF. The CDR3 bases are TGTGCCAGCAGCTTATCTACTCTGAACACTGAAGCTTTCTTT.

This chain joins TRBV25-1 and TRBJ1-2, with D possibly matching TRBD1 (5 bases). In germline, CDR1 is MGHDK, CDR2 SYGVNS. V was cut by 6 bases and J by 2 bases, with 16 bases left in between. The CDR3 extends over 15 amino acids. The CDR3 bases are TGTGCCAGCAGCGCAGCCACTACAGGCAACTATGGCTACACCTTC. Its translation: CASSAATTGNYGYTF.

The chain couples TRBV10-3 to TRBJ2-3; either TRBD1 or TRBD2 may fit D (5 bases each). V was shortened by 8 bases and J by 5 bases, with 11 bases between the two germline ends. Germline CDR1 ENHRY, CDR2 SYGVKD. The CDR3 runs 12 residues. The CDR3 here is CAIGGSVDTQYF. The CDR3 DNA sequence: TGTGCCATCGGGGGATCGGTAGATACGCAGTATTTT.

The gene calls are TRBV12-3 or TRBV12-4 and TRBJ2-6; a weak D match, TRBD1 (5 bases). Trimming stripped 4 bases from V and 2 bases from J, with 6 bases between. The CDR3 length is 14 residues. The CDR3 protein is CASSSRAGANVLTF. In DNA, the CDR3 is TGTGCCAGCAGTTCCAGGGCTGGGGCCAACGTCCTGACTTTC.

This rearrangement joins TRBV15 to TRBJ1-5, with D tentatively TRBD1 (6 bases). The CDR3 runs 12 residues. Trimming shortened V by 9 bases and J by 3 bases, and 9 bases separated the two germline ends. CDR1 and CDR2 from the germline V gene are LNHNV and YYDKDF (reference sequence). CDR3 amino acids: CATGGPNQPQHF. CDR3 DNA: TGTGCCACTGGGGGCCCCAATCAGCCCCAGCATTTT.

The V call is TRBV7-2, the J call TRBJ2-3, with 9 bases matching TRBD2. V lost 1 base and J lost 2; bases outside the gene matches: 4. The CDR3 spans 16 residues. Germline CDR1 and CDR2: SGHTA and FQGNSA. Here the CDR3 reads CASSLGGGRATDTQYF. The CDR3 nucleotides read TGTGCCAGCAGCTTAGGGGGCGGGAGGGCCACAGATACGCAGTATTTT.

The chain recombines TRBV12-3 or TRBV12-4 with TRBJ2-5; TRBD1 might be the D (5 bases). The V end lost 5 bases, the J end lost 5 bases, and 12 bases lay between the germline ends. The CDR3 contains 13 residues. For the CDR3, the DNA is TGTGCCAGCAGTGCAGGGATTGGGGAGACCCAGTACTTC. Translating gives CASSAGIGETQYF.